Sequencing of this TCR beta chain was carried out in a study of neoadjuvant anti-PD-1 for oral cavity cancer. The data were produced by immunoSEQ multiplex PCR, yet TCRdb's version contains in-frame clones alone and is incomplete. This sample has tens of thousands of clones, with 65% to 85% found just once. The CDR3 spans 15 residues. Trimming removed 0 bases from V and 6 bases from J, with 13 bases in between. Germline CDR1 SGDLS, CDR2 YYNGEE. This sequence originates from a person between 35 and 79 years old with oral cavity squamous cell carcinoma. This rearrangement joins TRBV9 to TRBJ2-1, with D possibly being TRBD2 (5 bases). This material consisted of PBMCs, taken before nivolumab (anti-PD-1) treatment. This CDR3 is CASSVVGLAGNEQFF. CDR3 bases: TGTGCCAGCAGCGTAGTAGGGCTAGCAGGCAATGAGCAGTTCTTC.